The following is a T cell receptor (beta chain) sequence with its context. The antigen this receptor binds is unknown. One base away there is no much larger clone; base qualities are not given. Using a constant-region primer and ProtoScript II reverse transcriptase, TCRbeta-specific cDNA was reverse-transcribed from about 540 ng total RNA. Construction of the TCRbeta libraries relied on three nested rounds of multiplex PCR, following a slightly modified ARM-PCR procedure. Each of the first two PCR rounds ran for around 9 cycles and used multiplex TRBV1-TRBV30 forward primers together with a Cbeta reverse primer. Sample barcodes and Illumina adapters were added in a final 25-cycle PCR using Deep VentR polymerase. Before sequencing, amplicons of 200-500 bp were gel-purified using a QIAquick gel extraction kit. The TCRbeta amplicons were sequenced with 250-bp paired-end reads on an Illumina HiSeq 2500. The paper's processing steps were these. Reads were quality-trimmed with Trimmomatic v0.33, and paired reads were merged with FLASH v1.2.11 to recover full CDR3 sequences. V, D and J germline segments were assigned to the rearranged TCRbeta sequences by MiGEC v1.2.1b. Clonotype statistics and Shannon-Wiener diversity indices were computed with VDJtools v1.0.0. Except for diversity analysis, only the 250 most abundant clonotypes of each sample were used in subsequent analyses to reduce sampling bias. TCRdb passed the public sequencing reads through fastp at Q25 and MiXCR, retaining productive beta sequences. Each entry is one CDR3 protein sequence, shown with its most common DNA and genes. It is TCRdb's table, rather than the study itself, that gives the V and J calls and clone size. The sample table lists some 320,000 distinct CDR3 sequences, approximately 60% of them with a count of one. 9% to 10% of the sample is in the top ten clones.

The CDR3 starts with the cysteine, ends with the phenylalanine, and has 16 residues. The sequence is cut down to CDR3 DNA, 48 bases in frame from base 1. CDR1 MNHNS and CDR2 SASEGT are derived from the germline V gene. Ends trimmed: V by 5 bases, J by 6 bases; bases unmatched to a gene: 12. Blood RNA was extracted from unsorted whole blood using TRIzol reagent, and germline DNA was obtained with the DNeasy Blood & Tissue kit. At the time of sampling, the patients had chronic HBV infection and had not received any treatment. Before surgery, roughly 4.2 milliliters of peripheral blood were drawn into K2EDTA tubes. These data come from a study of tumor-infiltrating lymphocytes in primary liver carcinoma (dated by TCRdb to about 2017). Background for the entire study: Between November 2015 and early 2016, 5 or 6 patients in China with histopathologically diagnosed primary liver carcinoma had their tumors surgically resected. Of the five patients (three men and two women, aged 30 to 69 years), four had hepatocellular carcinoma and one had combined HCC and intrahepatic cholangiocarcinoma. The tumors of the five patients were staged as T1-T3 N0M0, with maximum diameters ranging from roughly 4 to 11 cm. Roughly 3.65 to 7.13 million productive TCRbeta reads were obtained per sample, and no significant difference in read depth was found between tissue types. The study combined TCRbeta repertoire sequencing, expression microarrays and whole-exome sequencing across five regions of each liver tumor, with adjacent normal tissue and blood. TCRbeta repertoire sequencing covered 35 specimens from 5 patients: about 25 tumor regions, 5 adjacent noncancerous liver tissues and 5 peripheral blood samples. Reproducibility between technical replicate repertoires was high, with correlation coefficients above 0.95 and mean shared-clone rates near 0.89. Points the paper makes about the study in general: Because the samples were bulk and unsorted, CD4+ and CD8+ T cell repertoires could not be compared. Consistent with antigen-driven expansion, pairs of tumor regions showed higher repertoire overlap (mean roughly 36%) than either tumor-adjacent pairs (approximately 17%) or tumor-blood pairs (approximately 14%). Because only the TCR beta chain was sequenced and unpaired alpha chains were not captured, true repertoire diversity is likely underestimated. Compared with blood, tumors had a significantly larger share of the repertoire taken up by the top 250 clones (p = 0.039). The study included only a few patients, and the authors note findings should be validated in a larger study.

The chain is encoded by TRBV6-1 joined to TRBJ2-1, and TRBD2 aligns with 8 junction nucleotides. The clonotype comes from a man aged 40-50 years with primary liver carcinoma and hepatitis B virus infection. Sequenced input: peripheral blood. The nucleotide sequence reads as follows: TGTGCCAGCAGTCCCCGTGGGACTAGAGGAGGCAATGAGCAGTTCTTC. It translates as CASSPRGTRGGNEQFF.